A single sample is the source of the 23 T cell receptor beta chains below, sequenced in a study of blood T cells in healthy people across ages. Sample-barcoded 5' priming and a J-beta primer mix drove a second PCR of about 7 to 11 cycles. TCRdb reprocessed the 5' RACE reads with MiXCR, giving one entry per CDR3 protein. This sample yields some 1.6 million distinct CDR3 sequences, of which roughly 30% are seen a single time; 11% belongs to the top ten. The sample was blood. These receptor sequences come from a woman in her twenties or thirties in good health.

This sequence joins TRBV27 and TRBJ2-7, with D maybe TRBD1 (6 bases). CDR3 length: 16 amino acids. From germline, CDR1 is MNHEY and CDR2 SMNVEV (reference sequence). With 3 bases removed from V and 0 bases from J, the gap between germline ends came to 15 bases. In DNA form, the CDR3 reads TGTGCCAGCAGTTTTTCCGAGGGGGAATCCTCCTACGAGCAGTACTTC. Translated, it gives CASSFSEGESSYEQYF.

Points on this clonotype: A read error may be the cause here, since a much bigger clone is one base away. The chain is built from TRBV10-3 and TRBJ1-4; D is unclear. The germline CDR1 and CDR2 sequences are ENHRY and SYGVKD. This CDR3 has 13 residues. The CDR3 sequence is CAIADPTNEKPFF. The CDR3 coding sequence is TGTGCCATCGCGGACCCAACTAATGAAAAACCGTTTTTT.

About this clonotype itself: A single base separates this from a much larger clone, so it may be a read error. The rearrangement links TRBV29-1 to TRBJ2-7, with TRBD1 matching 8 bases. Germline values: CDR1 SQVTM, CDR2 ANQGSEA. CDR3 length equals 17 residues. After removal of 4 bases from V and 0 bases from J, the junction contained 14 bases not matched to a gene. Here the CDR3 DNA reads TGCAGCGTTGTTTCCCCCCGGGACAGGAAGAGCTCCTACGAGCAGTACTTC. Amino acid sequence: CSVVSPRDRKSSYEQYF.

V usage is TRBV5-5 and J usage is TRBJ1-2, with D perhaps TRBD1 (5 bases). Trimming took 0 bases from V and 0 from J, leaving 21 bases between them. The CDR3 is 19 residues long. CDR1 and CDR2 (germline): SGHKS, YYEKEE (reference sequence). The CDR3 DNA is TGTGCCAGCAGCTTGGCGGCAAGCCAATTCCGGACAACTAACTATGGCTACACCTTC. Translating gives CASSLAASQFRTTNYGYTF.

The V and J genes are TRBV20-1 and TRBJ2-7, with 8 positions matching TRBD1. Trimming removed 6 bases from V and 2 bases from J; junction bases left unmatched: 9. Per germline, CDR1 DFQATT and CDR2 SNEGSKA (reference sequence). The CDR3 runs to 14 residues. Written as DNA, the CDR3 is TGCAGTGCAGTCAAGACAGGGGCCACCTACGAGCAGTACTTC. It codes for CSAVKTGATYEQYF.

Remarks on this clonotype: A much more abundant neighbour one base away suggests this may be a read error. This chain connects TRBV4-1 to TRBJ2-7; 7 bases align to TRBD2. The germline CDR1 and CDR2 sequences are MGHRA and YSYEKL. The CDR3 runs to 13 residues. The CDR3 here is CAGSGDLFYEQYF. The CDR3 DNA sequence: TGCGCCGGCAGCGGGGACCTCTTTTACGAGCAGTACTTC.

This chain joins TRBV9 and TRBJ2-5, with TRBD2 matching 7 bases. Gene TRBJ2-7 matches the end of the DNA better, so the J call may be wrong. Germline V lookup: CDR1 SGDLS, CDR2 YYNGEE. This CDR3 contains 16 residues. CDR3 in amino acids: CASSAPVLARNREQYF. As DNA, the CDR3 is TGTGCCAGCAGCGCCCCCGTACTAGCGAGAAACCGCGAGCAGTACTTC.

The chain is built from TRBV28 and TRBJ2-3; 11 bases match TRBD2. Germline CDR1 and CDR2: MDHEN and SYDVKM. Losses at the gene ends were 6 bases for V and 6 bases for J; bases not matched to a gene: 8. This CDR3 spans 15 amino acids. In DNA, the CDR3 is TGTGCCAGCAGCCTTTGGGCTAGCGGGAGGGATACGCAGTATTTT. Its protein is CASSLWASGRDTQYF. Filled out from reference TRBV28 and TRBJ2-3, the complete variable domain reads DVKVTQSSRYLVKRTGEKVFLECVQDMDHENMFWYRQDPGLGLRLIYFSYDVKMKEKGDIPEGYSVSREKKERFSLILESASTNQTSMYLCASSLWASGRDTQYFGPGTRLTVL.

On this clonotype itself: One end of the junction fails to match germline, which may point to a read error. The V gene is TRBV7-9, the J gene TRBJ1-5; D is unclear. The CDR3 is made up of 16 amino acids. Germline V gene lookup returns CDR1 SEHNR and CDR2 FQNEAQ (reference sequence). CDR3 residues: CAGSLAAPREGQPQHF. The CDR3 coding sequence is TGTGCCGGCAGCTTAGCGGCCCCTAGGGAGGGTCAGCCCCAGCATTTT.

This clonotype was observed a single time. A junction boundary mismatches the germline segment, possibly from a read error. The CDR3 protein is CASSYGETTDAQYF. The CDR3 nucleotides are TGTGCCAGCAGTTACGGGGAAACCACAGATGCGCAGTATTTT. This rearrangement joins TRBV6-5 to TRBJ2-3; D is unclear. The CDR3 runs 14 residues. Germline V lookup: CDR1 MNHEY, CDR2 SVGAGI.

In its sample, this clonotype was seen once. V is TRBV2 and J is TRBJ1-2, with D maybe TRBD1 (5 bases). This CDR3 has 13 amino acids. Per the germline V gene, CDR1 is SNHLY and CDR2 is FYNNEI. The V gene lost 1 base and the J gene lost 9 bases, with 12 bases spanning the gap. Written as DNA, the CDR3 is TGTGCCAGCAGTGAAGAGGGACCAGGCCGCTACACCTTC. Amino acids: CASSEEGPGRYTF.

The chain has TRBV9 and TRBJ2-2; D ambiguous. The CDR3 is 14 residues long. Trimming cost V 0 bases and J 7 bases, with 10 bases left between them. The germline gives CDR1 SGDLS, CDR2 YYNGEE. The CDR3 DNA sequence: TGTGCCAGCAGCGTAGCTAGGGTTGGCGGGGAGCTGTTTTTT. Residues: CASSVARVGGELFF.

The gene calls are TRBV24-1 and TRBJ2-3, with TRBD2 matching 11 bases. Per germline, CDR1 KGHDR and CDR2 SFDVKD. The CDR3 is made up of 15 amino acids. J gave up 4 bases and V 5 bases, and 4 bases lay outside the gene matches. The CDR3: CATSGGLAASDTQYF. The CDR3 bases are TGTGCCACCAGTGGGGGACTAGCGGCTTCAGATACGCAGTATTTT.

Comments on this clonotype: At one end the junction does not follow the germline gene, possibly because of a read error. This rearrangement joins TRBV4-1 to TRBJ2-3; the match to TRBD1 covers 8 bases. The CDR3 runs to 16 residues. The germline CDR1 and CDR2 sequences are MGHRA and YSYEKL. In nucleotides, the CDR3 is TGCACCAGCAGCTCCACCGGGACAGGATCCATAGATACGCAGTATTTT. Amino acids: CTSSSTGTGSIDTQYF.

This clonotype occurred a few times. The chain recombines TRBV20-1 with TRBJ1-6; TRBD1 is a possible D gene (6 bases). The CDR3 runs to 15 residues. V dropped 0 bases and J dropped 11 bases, with 17 bases sitting between them. The germline CDR1 and CDR2 sequences are DFQATT and SNEGSKA (reference sequence). In DNA, the CDR3 is TGCAGTGCTAGAGATGCGGCAGGGGCGGCAACACCCCTCCACTTT. It translates to CSARDAAGAATPLHF.

The CDR3 nucleotides are TGTGCCACCAGTGATCTCGACGGGGAGGGGATCTACAATGAGCAGTTCTTC. Translated, it gives CATSDLDGEGIYNEQFF. V is TRBV24-1 and J is TRBJ2-1; TRBD2 aligns across 7 bases. The germline V gene encodes CDR1 KGHDR and CDR2 SFDVKD. The CDR3 runs to 17 residues. Trimming took 3 bases from V and 3 from J; bases not matched to a gene: 10.

J is TRBJ1-5 and V is TRBV6-6, with D perhaps matching TRBD1 (6 bases). From germline, CDR1 is MNHNY and CDR2 SVGAGI (reference sequence). The CDR3 length is 15 residues. V was shortened by 4 bases and J by 7 bases, with 17 bases between the two germline ends. CDR3 sequence (DNA): TGTGCCAGCAGTTCCCACACCGCAGGGGAACAGCCCCAGCATTTT. Its protein is CASSSHTAGEQPQHF.

In its sample, this clonotype was seen a few times. The chain links TRBV10-3 to TRBJ1-2; a weak D match, TRBD1 (5 bases). CDR3 length equals 15 residues. CDR1 and CDR2 (germline): ENHRY, SYGVKD. The ends were cut back, 6 bases at V and 5 bases at J, with 19 bases in the middle. The CDR3 reads CAIREDRGPYYGYTF. As DNA, the CDR3 is TGTGCCATCAGGGAGGACCGGGGCCCATATTATGGCTACACCTTC.

The V and J genes are TRBV18 and TRBJ2-7; 7 positions match TRBD2. The germline V gene encodes CDR1 KGHSH and CDR2 LQKENI. Unmatched junction bases numbered 3, after V lost 1 base and J lost 0 bases. The CDR3 is 15 residues long. The CDR3 region is CASSPRDYNSYEQYF. DNA of the CDR3: TGTGCCAGCTCACCACGGGACTATAACTCCTACGAGCAGTACTTC.

This sequence joins TRBV7-9 and TRBJ2-4; 7 nucleotides agree with TRBD1. The tail of the sequence fits TRBJ2-7 better, so the J call may be wrong. Germline V CDR1 and CDR2: SEHNR, FQNEAQ (reference sequence). The CDR3 contains 14 residues. For the CDR3, the DNA is TGTGCCAGCAGCACCGGGACAGAGATCTACGAGCAGTACTTC. It yields the protein CASSTGTEIYEQYF.

This clonotype was seen only a few times. This chain connects TRBV9 to TRBJ2-7; perhaps TRBD2 as D (5 bases). V was shortened by 0 bases and J by 4 bases, with 11 bases between the two germline ends. The CDR3 totals 14 residues. Per germline, CDR1 SGDLS and CDR2 YYNGEE. The CDR3: CASSVGTVPYEQYF. CDR3 nucleotides: TGTGCCAGCAGCGTAGGGACTGTGCCATACGAGCAGTACTTC.

This clonotype was detected many times. For the CDR3, the DNA is TGTGCCAGCAGCGAGCTGGTAGGGGACTACGAGCAGTACTTC. Protein sequence: CASSELVGDYEQYF. The chain employs TRBV4-2 and TRBJ2-7; weak D call: TRBD1 (5 bases). Per germline, CDR1 LGHNA and CDR2 YNFKEQ. V lost 5 bases and J 3 bases, leaving 14 bases between the germline ends. This CDR3 spans 14 amino acids.

The chain links TRBV5-1 to TRBJ2-5, with D perhaps matching TRBD1 or TRBD2 (5 bases each). V lost 4 bases and J 1 base, leaving 17 bases between the germline ends. The CDR3 totals 16 residues. The germline V gene has CDR1 SGHRS and CDR2 YFSETQ. The CDR3 DNA reads TGCGCCAGCAGCCTGCGTAGGGACCCAGTCCAAGAGACCCAGTACTTC. This translates into CASSLRRDPVQETQYF. The entire variable domain, with the rest obtained from reference TRBV5-1 and TRBJ2-5, is as follows: KAGVTQTPRYLIKTRGQQVTLSCSPISGHRSVSWYQQTPGQGLQFLFEYFSETQRNKGNFPGRFSGRQFSNSRSEMNVSTLELGDSALYLCASSLRRDPVQETQYFGPGTRLLVL.